This T cell receptor (beta chain) was retrieved from a study of T cells in tumors after PD-1 blockade. Across the study: A subset received ongoing vismodegib 150 mg daily alongside anti-PD-1 therapy.

Tumor or blood genomic DNA was sequenced, with inputs of about 550 ng to 6,500 ng. In germline, CDR1 is MNHEY, CDR2 SVGEGT. The length of the CDR3 is 15 residues. Trimming at V came to 6 bases and at J to 3 bases, leaving 10 bases not matched to a gene. The assay was immunoSEQ multiplex PCR, and TCRdb's table has in-frame clones only and misses some. The data contain roughly 50,000 clones, over 70% of them singletons. The starting material was PBMCs, obtained before anti-PD-1 treatment. The TCR comes from a human donor with basal cell carcinoma. The J gene is TRBJ1-1, the V gene TRBV6-2 or TRBV6-3, with 7 bases identical to TRBD1. CDR3 loop: CASSREGQRHTEAFF. CDR3 sequence (DNA): TGTGCCAGCAGCCGCGAGGGACAGCGACACACTGAAGCTTTCTTT.